This note documents a single T cell receptor (beta chain) sequence. Its antigen is unidentified. The data are from a study of cytomegalovirus exposure and HLA in healthy donors. Findings and limits, study-wide: Based on reports, TCR beta sequences accurately predicted HLA-A and HLA-B alleles for most subjects. When analyzed later, the rates of TCR association showed variation by HLA locus, with DRB1 the most and HLA-C the fewest.

PCR was performed using 60 Vbeta and 13 Jbeta primers. Authors' processing steps: In a later analysis, around 10 million of 75 million to 90 million unique beta chains occurred in at least two donors. Libraries were prepared by immunoSEQ multiplex PCR; TCRdb keeps only in-frame clonotypes and omits some of them. V and J calls and clone size are as listed in that table; D and trimming were resolved from the DNA. Seen here are around 180,000 clones, around 78% observed once, and the top ten hold less than 15%. The CDR3 sequence is 12 residues long. CDR1 is SNHLY and CDR2 is FYNNEI in the germline V gene. V was trimmed by 6 bases and J by 9 bases, leaving 12 bases between them. This cohort consisted of healthy bone marrow donors.

The chain is built from TRBV2 and TRBJ2-1; D is unresolved. The TCR comes from a woman aged 45-65 years in good health and CMV-seropositive. The source material was PBMCs. The CDR3 sequence: CASRSYISEQFF. The DNA for the CDR3 is TGTGCCAGCAGATCGTACATAAGTGAGCAGTTCTTC.